This T cell receptor beta chain is drawn from a study of T cells in localized non-small cell lung cancer. Study-level results: Adjacent lung tissue had a median about 58 of the top 100 clones found in the tumor.

Details on this clone: Its specificity is not known.

The length of the CDR3 is 15 residues. CDR1 is SQVTM and CDR2 is ANQGSEA in the germline V gene. V was cut by 7 bases and J by 4 bases, with 19 bases left in between. The repertoire was sequenced with immunoSEQ multiplex PCR; TCRdb's copy has only in-frame clones and lacks some. The sample has more than 850 clones, roughly 35% seen once. The clonotype was recovered from a male donor at least 60 years old with stage II squamous cell lung carcinoma. The chain is built from TRBV29-1 and TRBJ2-2, with D hard to call. Sequencing used lung tumor tissue, obtained before any cancer treatment. The CDR3 is CSAVLNDLGTGELFF. The CDR3 region has the DNA TGCAGCGCCGTATTAAACGACCTGGGCACCGGGGAGCTGTTTTTT.